The 30 T cell receptor beta chains below all came from one sample that was sequenced in a study of regulatory T cells in long-lasting Graves disease. Time point: newly diagnosed GD, antithyroid drugs for less than 3 months. With RNA extracted from PBMCs as input, the TCR library was made. Arm-PCR with iRepertoire HTBI primers amplified the CDR3 regions for these TCR beta libraries. TCRdb reprocessed the multiplex PCR reads with MiXCR, giving one entry per CDR3 protein. The sample records hundreds of thousands of distinct CDR3 sequences, 15% to 20% being singletons. The same sample was also used in a study of T cells in Graves' hyperthyroidism and ophthalmopathy.

The sequences come from peripheral blood mononuclear cells (PBMCs), collected at new diagnosis, from a patient treated with antithyroid drugs. The source is a woman aged 40-60 years with Graves disease.

This clonotype appeared many times. The V call is TRBV2, the J call TRBJ1-4; D is unresolved. CDR3 length equals 15 residues. Deletions cut 1 base from V and 8 bases from J, with 14 bases between. The germline V gene has CDR1 SNHLY and CDR2 FYNNEI. Here the CDR3 reads CASSEGAGFGEKLFF. In DNA form, the CDR3 reads TGTGCCAGCAGTGAAGGGGCGGGTTTTGGAGAAAAACTGTTTTTT.

Worth noting for this clonotype: A much larger clone is a single base away; this may be a read error. The missing conserved phenylalanine or tryptophan at the end of this CDR3 makes a read error likely. It is unclear where the CDR3 begins or ends on the DNA, so no DNA is shown, and the CDR3 is as TCRdb lists it. The chain has TRBV11-2 and TRBJ2-7; the table assigns TRBD2, which was not confirmed against the DNA. CDR1 SGHAT and CDR2 FQNNGV come from the germline V gene. The CDR3 is made up of 11 amino acids, end residues included. CDR3 sequence reads: CAIRLMGDEYY.

This clonotype was observed a handful of times. The rearrangement links TRBV7-2 to TRBJ2-7, with 8 bases identical to TRBD1. The CDR3 is made up of 13 amino acids. The V gene end was trimmed by 2 bases and the J gene end by 6 bases; junction bases not matched to a gene: 3. The germline V gene encodes CDR1 SGHTA and CDR2 FQGNSA. The DNA of the CDR3 is TGTGCCAGCAGCTTACCAGGGGGCGTCGAGCAGTACTTC. Amino acid sequence: CASSLPGGVEQYF.

This clonotype was picked up many times. This chain connects TRBV12-5 to TRBJ1-5, with 9 bases fitting TRBD1. CDR3 length: 17 residues. V lost 0 bases to trimming and J lost 4 bases; unmatched junction nucleotides: 7. Germline loops: CDR1 LGHNT, CDR2 FRNRAP. The CDR3 sequence is CASGLVLWTGVNQPQHF. The DNA of the CDR3 is TGTGCTAGTGGTTTGGTACTCTGGACAGGGGTAAATCAGCCCCAGCATTTT.

This clonotype was seen ten or more times. The rearrangement uses TRBV2 and TRBJ1-2, with D uncertain. V was trimmed by 6 bases and J by 4 bases, leaving 12 bases between them. Per germline, CDR1 SNHLY and CDR2 FYNNEI. The CDR3 is made up of 13 amino acids. The CDR3: CASSPLIRYGYTF. CDR3 in DNA: TGTGCCAGCAGCCCTTTAATCCGCTATGGCTACACCTTC.

This rearrangement joins TRBV11-3 to TRBJ2-7, with D perhaps TRBD1 or TRBD2 (5 bases each). The V and J ends lost 5 bases and 2 bases respectively, with 13 bases between them. Germline V gene sequence: CDR1 SGHNT, CDR2 YENEEA. The CDR3 spans 14 residues. This CDR3 is CASSQAQGAYEQYF. As DNA, the CDR3 is TGTGCCAGCAGCCAAGCCCAGGGAGCCTACGAGCAGTACTTC.

This clonotype was observed a handful of times. V usage is TRBV19 and J usage is TRBJ2-7; D is unresolved. CDR3 length: 13 residues. Germline CDR1 LNHDA, CDR2 SQIVND (reference sequence). The ends were cut back, 2 bases at V and 2 bases at J, with 7 bases in the middle. The CDR3 reads CASSINVAYEQYF. The DNA for the CDR3 is TGTGCCAGTAGTATAAACGTCGCCTACGAGCAGTACTTC.

This clonotype was counted at least ten times. The rearrangement links TRBV12-3 or TRBV12-4 to TRBJ1-4; 7 bases align to TRBD1. V dropped 5 bases and J dropped 8; count of bases not matched to a gene: 14. The CDR3 runs 16 residues. This chain's CDR3 is CASSPDQGGEEEKLFF. The CDR3 DNA sequence: TGTGCCAGCAGTCCAGACCAAGGGGGCGAGGAGGAAAAACTGTTTTTT.

Many counts were recorded for this clonotype. The rearrangement joins TRBV4-2 to TRBJ2-1; 12 nucleotides match TRBD2. CDR1 and CDR2 from the germline V gene are LGHNA and YNFKEQ. V dropped 6 bases and J dropped 9; count of bases not matched to a gene: 9. The CDR3 is made up of 15 amino acids. CDR3 bases: TGTGCCAGCAGTCCTCTAGCGGGGGGGATGGGTGAGCAGTTCTTC. The encoded protein is CASSPLAGGMGEQFF.

This clonotype was picked up many times. The chain uses TRBV3-1 and TRBJ1-2; D unresolved. In germline, CDR1 is LGHDT, CDR2 YNNKEL (reference sequence). V was trimmed by 7 bases and J by 4 bases, leaving 22 bases between them. This CDR3 is 16 amino acids long. This CDR3 is CASNRESMTPGYGYTF. The DNA for the CDR3 is TGTGCCAGCAACCGAGAGAGCATGACTCCGGGCTATGGCTACACCTTC. The full variable domain, with the rest looked up from reference TRBV3-1 and TRBJ1-2, is DTAVSQTPKYLVTQMGNDKSIKCEQNLGHDTMYWYKQDSKKFLKIMFSYNNKELIINETVPNRFSPKSPDKAHLNLHINSLELGDSAVYFCASNRESMTPGYGYTFGSGTRLTVV.

A note on this clonotype: This may be a read error, as it is one base from a much larger clone. This rearrangement joins TRBV3-1 to TRBJ2-1; D is possibly TRBD2 (5 bases). The closer fit of TRBJ2-5 to the DNA end suggests the J call may be wrong. Germline-derived CDR1 and CDR2 are LGHDT and YNNKEL (reference sequence). This CDR3 is 12 amino acids long. In DNA form, the CDR3 reads TGTGCCAGCAGCCCCGAAGAGGAGGCCCAGTACTTC. This translates into CASSPEEEAQYF.

This clonotype was detected a few times. This CDR3 is CASSIEKQGSYGYTF. DNA of the CDR3: TGTGCCAGTAGTATAGAAAAACAGGGGTCCTATGGCTACACCTTC. The chain uses TRBV19 and TRBJ1-2, with 7 bases lining up with TRBD1. Per germline, CDR1 LNHDA and CDR2 SQIVND (reference sequence). This CDR3 has 15 amino acids. Unmatched junction bases numbered 5, after V lost 0 bases and J lost 4 bases.

This chain links TRBV4-2 with TRBJ2-4, with no clear D. The CDR3 runs 14 residues. Germline CDR1 LGHNA, CDR2 YNFKEQ. V was pared by 3 bases and J by 2 bases, with 8 bases between. CDR3 loop: CASSQDQSKNIQYF. In nucleotides, the CDR3 is TGTGCCAGCAGCCAGGACCAATCCAAAAACATTCAGTACTTC.

The chain has TRBV30 and TRBJ1-2; 7 bases align to TRBD1. Germline assignment: CDR1 GTSNPN and CDR2 SVGIG (reference sequence). This CDR3 comprises 15 residues. Trimming removed 4 bases from V and 8 bases from J; junction bases left unmatched: 16. The CDR3 nucleotides are TGTGCCTGGACAATTGGGCTAGGAGGGGGCGCGGGCTACACCTTC. Amino acids: CAWTIGLGGGAGYTF.

This clonotype has a count of ten or more. The V call is TRBV11-3, the J call TRBJ2-3; D not resolved. The germline V and J ends were trimmed by 1 base and 3 bases, with 11 bases remaining between them. The CDR3 is made up of 15 amino acids. Germline CDR1 and CDR2: SGHNT and YENEEA. The CDR3 DNA follows: TGTGCCAGCAGCTTAGGGACGGTGGGGACAGATACGCAGTATTTT. Protein product: CASSLGTVGTDTQYF. The full variable domain, with the rest looked up from reference TRBV11-3 and TRBJ2-3, is EAGVVQSPRYKIIEKKQPVAFWCNPISGHNTLYWYLQNLGQGPELLIRYENEEAVDDSQLPKDRFSAERLKGVDSTLKIQPAELGDSAVYLCASSLGTVGTDTQYFGPGTRLTVL.

This clonotype has only a few counts. The chain recombines TRBV15 with TRBJ1-1, with D possibly matching TRBD1 (6 bases). CDR3 length equals 15 residues. Germline CDR1 LNHNV, CDR2 YYDKDF (reference sequence). The ends were cut back, 4 bases at V and 3 bases at J, with 15 bases in the middle. In DNA, the CDR3 is TGTGCCACCAGCACCTGGACAGCCCAAGACACTGAAGCTTTCTTT. It specifies CATSTWTAQDTEAFF.

The table lists this clonotype with many counts. The genes are TRBV2 and TRBJ1-5, with D perhaps matching TRBD1 (5 bases). The CDR3 loop spans 13 amino acids. Germline V CDR1 and CDR2: SNHLY, FYNNEI. Trimming shortened V by 8 bases and J by 7 bases, and 15 bases separated the two germline ends. CDR3 sequence: CASARVPYQPQHF. The CDR3 DNA is TGTGCCAGCGCCAGGGTTCCCTACCAGCCCCAGCATTTT.

This clonotype was seen a handful of times. V is TRBV7-9 and J is TRBJ1-1; 7 nucleotides agree with TRBD1. Germline V gene data show CDR1 as SEHNR and CDR2 as FQNEAQ (reference sequence). There are 15 residues in the CDR3. V lost 4 bases, J lost 3 bases, and 8 bases stayed unmatched. The CDR3 spells CASSSQGVSDTEAFF. The CDR3 coding sequence is TGTGCCAGCAGCTCTCAGGGGGTATCGGACACTGAAGCTTTCTTT.

This clonotype was counted a few times. V is TRBV4-1 and J is TRBJ1-2, with a weak D call TRBD1 (5 bases). In germline, CDR1 is MGHRA, CDR2 YSYEKL. This CDR3 has 18 residues. V lost 1 base and J 0 bases, leaving 18 bases between the germline ends. The CDR3, as DNA: TGCGCCAGCAGCCAAGGTTTGAAGGGGTCCAGAGCTAACTATGGCTACACCTTC. Its protein is CASSQGLKGSRANYGYTF.

This clonotype was detected only a few times. The gene calls are TRBV6-1 and TRBJ1-3; TRBD1 matches 9 bases. The CDR3 loop spans 14 amino acids. Germline trimming cut 9 bases from V and 0 bases from J; bases unmatched to any gene: 3. In germline, CDR1 is MNHNS, CDR2 SASEGT. CDR3 coding DNA: TGTGCCAGTGGGACAGGGCTCTCTGGAAACACCATATATTTT. Encoded protein: CASGTGLSGNTIYF.

In its sample, this clonotype was seen a few times. The chain uses TRBV19 and TRBJ1-2; 8 nucleotides agree with TRBD1. The CDR3 has 16 amino acids. V was pared by 5 bases and J by 0 bases, with 8 bases of the junction left unmatched. Germline V gives CDR1 LNHDA, CDR2 SQIVND (reference sequence). For the CDR3, the DNA is TGTGCCAGTAGTGCAGGGCCGGGACAGGCTAACTATGGCTACACCTTC. Its protein is CASSAGPGQANYGYTF.

This clonotype was observed a handful of times. The rearrangement uses TRBV3-1 and TRBJ2-1; no reliable D call. This CDR3 is 14 amino acids long. Germline V CDR1 and CDR2: LGHDT, YNNKEL (reference sequence). V was shortened by 1 base and J by 6 bases, with 10 bases between the two germline ends. The CDR3 coding sequence is TGTGCCAGCAGCCAAGGCGGAACTCCCAATGAGCAGTTCTTC. This codes for CASSQGGTPNEQFF.

This clonotype occurred many times. The CDR3 coding sequence is TGCAGTGCTAGAGATCGTAAGAACACTGAAGCTTTCTTT. It yields the protein CSARDRKNTEAFF. This chain connects TRBV20-1 to TRBJ1-1; the D is unclear. The CDR3 is 13 amino acids. The germline V gene encodes CDR1 DFQATT and CDR2 SNEGSKA (reference sequence). Trimming removed 0 bases from V and 1 base from J, with 6 bases in between.

The rearrangement uses TRBV6-2 or TRBV6-3 and TRBJ1-3; no definite D call. V was pared by 0 bases and J by 2 bases, with 5 bases between. Germline V CDR1 and CDR2: MNHEY, SVGEGT. The CDR3 runs 14 residues. The CDR3 DNA reads TGTGCCAGCAGTTACTCGTCAACTGGAAACACCATATATTTT. Amino acids: CASSYSSTGNTIYF.

This clonotype was counted a few times. The chain combines TRBV5-1 with TRBJ1-5; unclear D gene. CDR3 length: 15 residues. CDR1 SGHRS and CDR2 YFSETQ come from the germline V gene. V lost 1 base and J lost 6, with 14 bases in between. The CDR3 protein is CASSLLERFTQPQHF. CDR3 DNA sequence: TGCGCCAGCAGCTTGTTGGAAAGATTTACTCAGCCCCAGCATTTT.

This clonotype turned up a few times. The rearrangement joins TRBV24-1 to TRBJ1-2; no clear D. Germline CDR1 reads KGHDR; CDR2 reads SFDVKD. The CDR3 is 15 amino acids. Trimming cost V 4 bases and J 4 bases, with 15 bases left between them. The CDR3 reads CATSDPDKVGYGYTF. CDR3 DNA: TGTGCCACCAGTGACCCCGACAAGGTCGGCTATGGCTACACCTTC.

The chain is built from TRBV6-1 and TRBJ1-5; D call uncertain. The CDR3 sequence is 15 residues long. The ends were cut back, 5 bases at V and 2 bases at J, with 13 bases in the middle. The germline V gene has CDR1 MNHNS and CDR2 SASEGT. The CDR3 DNA reads as TGTGCCAGCAGTCAAGGGCCTCGGGGCAATCAGCCCCAGCATTTT. Its translation: CASSQGPRGNQPQHF.

This clonotype occurred many times. This sequence joins TRBV7-9 and TRBJ1-1, with 7 nucleotides matching TRBD1. This CDR3 has 15 residues. The V and J ends lost 5 bases and 6 bases, in that order; junction bases with no gene match: 12. The germline V gene has CDR1 SEHNR and CDR2 FQNEAQ (reference sequence). The CDR3: CASSPGATGISEAFF. CDR3 nucleotide sequence: TGTGCCAGCAGCCCAGGGGCGACAGGGATCTCTGAAGCTTTCTTT.

This clonotype was seen at least ten times. V is TRBV24-1 and J is TRBJ2-5, with D perhaps TRBD1 (6 bases). Germline lookup yields CDR1 KGHDR and CDR2 SFDVKD. The CDR3 extends over 17 amino acids. V was trimmed by 1 base and J by 5 bases, leaving 19 bases between them. The CDR3 protein is CATSDFRTADSRETQYF. Here the CDR3 DNA reads TGTGCCACCAGTGATTTTCGGACAGCTGATTCAAGGGAGACCCAGTACTTC.

The chain combines TRBV2 with TRBJ1-5, with D perhaps matching TRBD1 (5 bases). CDR3 length equals 15 residues. Germline CDR1 SNHLY, CDR2 FYNNEI. Trimming pared 10 bases from V and 0 bases from J, leaving 16 bases between. CDR3 DNA sequence: TGTGCCATCAGGGAGGGGTGGCATAGCAATCAGCCCCAGCATTTT. Translation gives CAIREGWHSNQPQHF.